This T cell receptor (beta chain) was captured in a study of T cells in tumors after PD-1 blockade. Study in general: Excluded were patients with checkpoint blockade, immunosuppressants, or radiotherapy or other anti-cancer therapy within 4 weeks. Tumor samples averaged around 25,000 templates (range about 554-100,000) and thousands of unique clonotypes. A subset received ongoing vismodegib 150 mg daily alongside anti-PD-1 therapy.

Either cemiplimab 350 mg every 2 weeks or pembrolizumab 200 mg every 3 weeks was given. TCRdb keeps only in-frame clones here, not all; method: immunoSEQ multiplex PCR. There are 11,000 to 15,000 clones in the sample; roughly 70% occur only once, and 30% to 40% lies in the top ten. CDR3 size: 14 residues. Germline CDR1 reads MNHEY; CDR2 reads SMNVEV (reference sequence). Trimming removed 3 bases at V and 8 bases at J, with 13 bases between. The TCR was taken from a human donor with cutaneous squamous cell carcinoma. The input for sequencing was tumor tissue, taken after anti-PD-1 treatment. The chain couples TRBV27 to TRBJ1-4; TRBD1 is a possible D gene (5 bases). CDR3 sequence: CASSFAAGREKLFF. The CDR3 coding sequence is TGTGCCAGCAGTTTCGCGGCAGGGAGGGAAAAACTGTTTTTT.